This T cell receptor beta chain was recorded in a study of cytomegalovirus exposure and HLA in healthy donors. Broader study findings: The authors considered a cluster of highly shared sequence variants likely to be a sequencing artifact. Most CMV-associated TCR beta chains appeared HLA-restricted in a later analysis.

Concerning this clone itself: No antigen is known for it.

Trimming took 4 bases from V and 5 from J; bases not matched to a gene: 6. This CDR3 is 15 amino acids long. Germline V CDR1 and CDR2: LNHDA, SQIVND (reference sequence). A multiplex PCR was run with 60 Vbeta primers and 13 Jbeta primers. Assay: immunoSEQ multiplex PCR; the TCRdb copy retains only in-frame clones and omits some. The sample contains around 200,000 clones, over 75% of which appear only once. The V and J genes are TRBV19 and TRBJ1-5, with 9 positions matching TRBD1. This clonotype originated in a woman between 50 and 59 years old in good health and CMV-seropositive. The sequenced sample consisted of PBMCs. The CDR3 spells CASSKQGAGDQPQHF. DNA for the CDR3: TGTGCCAGTAGTAAACAGGGGGCTGGGGATCAGCCCCAGCATTTT.